This T cell receptor beta chain was observed in a study of cytomegalovirus exposure and HLA in healthy donors. Germline V lookup: CDR1 SNHLY, CDR2 FYNNEI. The CDR3 is 13 amino acids. The junction had 2 bases not matched to a gene; V was cut back by 4 bases and J by 3 bases. Notes on this clone: What it recognizes is unknown.

Study-wide points: V- and J-gene trimming of TCR beta was linked (in a later analysis) to a missense DCLRE1C variant.

In the PCR, 60 Vbeta and 13 Jbeta primers were used. Authors' processing steps: A later analysis tallied 80 million to 100 million unique TCR beta chains, around 9.9 million of them shared. Some clones are missing from TCRdb's copy, which holds only in-frame ones; the method was immunoSEQ multiplex PCR. The DNA gave D and trimming, while V, J and clone size come from that table. The sample consists of about 180,000 clones, more than 60% of them appearing once. The TCR comes from a man aged 18 to 29 in good health and CMV-seronegative. The sequenced sample was PBMCs. The chain carries TRBV2 and TRBJ1-2; 7 bases agree with TRBD1. CDR3 loop: CASSVQGDYGYTF. The CDR3 DNA reads TGTGCCAGCAGTGTCCAGGGGGACTATGGCTACACCTTC.